This T cell receptor (beta chain) was identified in a study of blood T cell repertoires in COVID-19 (TCRdb year 2020). About the investigation overall: Collaborator samples came from the United States, Italy and Spain and covered acute and convalescent phases of COVID-19. The prospective study material was composed of cDNA or gDNA derived from T cells, B-cell-depleted T cells, or PBMCs. HLA class I and class II types, where available, came from metadata supplied by the sample provider rather than from assay-based typing. The repertoires were released in a freely available public database meant as a resource for research on the immune response to SARS-CoV-2. The sample metadata nearly always contained a de-identified subject ID, COVID-19 status, age in years and sex. Deeply sampled blood TCRbeta repertoires from subjects exposed to, actively infected with, or recovered from COVID-19 were included in the dataset. Samples came from the ongoing ImmuneRACE study (first 160 participants) plus 1,254 subjects from 6 global collaborators.

Measured from the cysteine to the phenylalanine, the CDR3 is 15 residues long. The only DNA kept is the CDR3, 45 bases in frame from the first base. The junction shows trimming of 4 bases on V and 15 bases on J, and the gene matches do not reach 12 bases of it. The germline V gene specifies SGHRS as CDR1 and YFSETQ as CDR2. TCRbeta CDR3 regions were amplified from genomic DNA using the immunoSEQ Assay, a bias-controlled multiplex PCR. In the original analysis: Nucleated cell counts per sample were estimated from amplification of reference gene primers within the assay. Sequence reads were collapsed and filtered to measure the absolute abundance of every unique TCRbeta CDR3 rearrangement. Productive Simpson clonality was computed per sample as the square root of Simpson's diversity index over productive rearrangements. TCRdb holds this immuneACCESS table with in-frame rearrangements only. Some clones are missing; in checked studies, unresolved V genes explain under half, and the rest has no known cause. D and trimming were read from the DNA, whereas the V and J calls and clone size are those reported in that table. Across this sample there are almost 70,000 clones, with roughly 80% seen only once. 15% to 20% of the sample lies in the top ten.

This clone turned up a few times. No cognate antigen has been identified for it. Base qualities are not at hand, and no much larger clone is one base apart. The collaborating institutions used their own protocols to collect whole blood in K2EDTA tubes. For TCRbeta analysis, collaborators shipped samples as frozen whole blood, isolated PBMCs, or DNA extracted from either of those sample types. General study outcomes and caveats: Clinical and demographic metadata were provided uncurated, with the amount varying by source and participant.

The sequenced material came from peripheral blood. The source is a man aged 60-69 years with acute or convalescent COVID-19. In this chain, TRBV5-1 is recombined with TRBJ1-6; TRBD1 agrees with 11 junctional bases. The CDR3 corresponds to CASSVRTGGSGSLHF. The DNA reads TGCGCCAGCAGCGTTAGGACAGGGGGCAGTGGTAGCCTCCACTTT.